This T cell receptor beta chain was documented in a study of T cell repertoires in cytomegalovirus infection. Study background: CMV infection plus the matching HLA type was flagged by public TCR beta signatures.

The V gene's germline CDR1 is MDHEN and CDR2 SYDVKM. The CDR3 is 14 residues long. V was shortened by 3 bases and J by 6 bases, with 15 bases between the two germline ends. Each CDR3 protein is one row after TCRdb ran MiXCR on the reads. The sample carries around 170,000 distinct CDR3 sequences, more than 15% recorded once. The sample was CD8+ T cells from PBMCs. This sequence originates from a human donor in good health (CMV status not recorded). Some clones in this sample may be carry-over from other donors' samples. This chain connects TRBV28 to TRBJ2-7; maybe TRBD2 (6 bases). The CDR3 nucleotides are TGTGCCAGCAGTTTCCAGCGGGCTAATGGCGAGCAGTACTTC. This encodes CASSFQRANGEQYF.